This T cell receptor (beta chain) was recorded in a study of shared clonotypes between healthy human individuals. Study-wide findings and caveats: How much donors shared clonotypes was expected to be affected by sequencing depth.

The CDR3 spans 13 residues. Germline lookup yields CDR1 SGHNT and CDR2 YYREEE (reference sequence). V lost 3 bases and J lost 3, with 7 bases in between. Note on this clone: The antigen is unknown.

The table came from immunoSEQ multiplex PCR; TCRdb's copy has only in-frame clones and leaves some out. The data hold roughly 1,000,000 clones, with about 80% observed a single time. This sequence originates from a man between 18 and 29 years old in good health. Some clones in this sample may be carry-over from other donors' samples. The chain recombines TRBV5-4 with TRBJ2-1; D call uncertain. The sample taken for sequencing was memory CD4+ T cells from PBMCs. The sample's subset: CD45RA-negative fraction. CDR3 sequence (DNA): TGTGCCAGCAGCTCCGCGAGCTACAATGAGCAGTTCTTC. This sequence encodes CASSSASYNEQFF.